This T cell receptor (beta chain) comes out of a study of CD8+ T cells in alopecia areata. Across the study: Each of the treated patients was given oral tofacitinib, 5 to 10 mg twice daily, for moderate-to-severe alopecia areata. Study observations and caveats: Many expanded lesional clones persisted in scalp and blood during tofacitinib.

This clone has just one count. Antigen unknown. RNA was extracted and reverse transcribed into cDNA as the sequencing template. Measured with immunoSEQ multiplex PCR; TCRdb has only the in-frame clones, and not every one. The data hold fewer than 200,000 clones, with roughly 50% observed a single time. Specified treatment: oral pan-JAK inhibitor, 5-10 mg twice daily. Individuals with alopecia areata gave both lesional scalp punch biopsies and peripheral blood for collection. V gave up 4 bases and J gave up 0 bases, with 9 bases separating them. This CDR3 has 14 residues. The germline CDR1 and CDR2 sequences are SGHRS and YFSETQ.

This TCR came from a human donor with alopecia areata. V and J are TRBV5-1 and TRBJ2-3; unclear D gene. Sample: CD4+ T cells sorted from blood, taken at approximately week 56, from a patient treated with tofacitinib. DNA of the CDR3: TGCGCCAGCAGCCCACGATTTAGCACAGATACGCAGTATTTT. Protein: CASSPRFSTDTQYF.